This TCR beta chain was observed in a study of T cell repertoires in cytomegalovirus infection. Study background: Use of recently identified HLA-C-restricted and well-studied HLA-B-restricted CMV epitopes was part of the study. Evidence of both CMV infection and a matching HLA type came from public TCR beta signatures. Study-wide points: Pooled public TCR beta family frequency picked out CMV carriers with the relevant HLA.

In regard to this clonotype: The antigen remains undetermined. Possible read error: a much larger clone is one base away.

CDR3 length equals 15 residues. Via MiXCR, TCRdb re-called the reads, giving one row per CDR3 protein. The sample lists roughly 80,000 distinct CDR3 sequences, 20% to 30% occurring once. The chain is built from TRBV12-3 or TRBV12-4 and TRBJ1-6; TRBD1 matches at 8 bases. Sequenced here: CD8+ T cells from cultured PBMCs, sampled from culture after CMV antigen stimulation. The clonotype comes from a human donor in good health (CMV status not recorded). Some clones in this sample may be carry-over from other donors' samples. The CDR3 DNA is TGTGCCAGCAGTTTTTGGACAGGGAATAATTCATCCCTCCACTTT. Amino acid sequence: CASSFWTGNNSSLHF.